This passage covers 9 T cell receptor beta chains from one sample sequenced in a study of shared clonotypes between healthy human individuals. The repertoire was sequenced with immunoSEQ multiplex PCR; TCRdb's copy has only in-frame clones and lacks some. The sample comprises around 2.3 million clones, roughly 95% of which are singletons, and approximately 0.13% rests with the top ten. Specimen: naive CD4+ T cells sorted from blood. The subset is: CD45RA+ positively selected. Source of these receptors: a man aged 18 to 30 in good health.

The chain combines TRBV28 with TRBJ1-3; no clear D. CDR1 and CDR2 from the germline V gene are MDHEN and SYDVKM. V was shortened by 3 bases and J by 10 bases, with 13 bases between the two germline ends. The CDR3 extends over 13 amino acids. The CDR3 here is CASSLVNPGTIYF. CDR3 nucleotides: TGTGCCAGCAGTTTGGTTAATCCGGGGACCATATATTTT.

The chain employs TRBV30 and TRBJ1-5; unclear D gene. This CDR3 has 14 amino acids. The ends were cut back, 2 bases at V and 6 bases at J, with 14 bases in the middle. Germline CDR1 and CDR2: GTSNPN and SVGIG (reference sequence). The CDR3 reads CAWSSGGSSQPQHF. In DNA form, the CDR3 reads TGTGCCTGGAGTAGCGGAGGGTCAAGTCAGCCCCAGCATTTT.

The CDR3 reads CSAAPYEQYF. CDR3 bases: TGCAGTGCTGCGCCTTACGAGCAGTACTTC. The V call is TRBV20-1, the J call TRBJ2-7; D is uncertain. With 5 bases removed from V and 4 bases from J, the gap between germline ends came to 6 bases. Germline CDR1 and CDR2: DFQATT and SNEGSKA (reference sequence). The CDR3 has 10 amino acids.

This chain connects TRBV11-2 to TRBJ2-1; TRBD2 matches 13 bases. The CDR3 is 17 residues long. Germline-derived CDR1 and CDR2 are SGHAT and FQNNGV. V was clipped by 4 bases and J by 7 bases; unmatched bases: 10. The CDR3 is CASSYRLAGGGSNEQFF. The CDR3 DNA reads TGTGCCAGCAGCTACCGACTAGCGGGAGGAGGTTCGAATGAGCAGTTCTTC.

The CDR3 DNA is TGCGCCAGCAGCTTGGAAGGAAGCTTTTTCTATAATTCACCCCTCCACTTT. Its protein is CASSLEGSFFYNSPLHF. The chain combines TRBV5-1 with TRBJ1-6; D uncertain. V lost 0 bases and J 3 bases, leaving 13 bases between the germline ends. Germline CDR1 and CDR2: SGHRS and YFSETQ. The CDR3 sequence is 17 residues long.

The chain carries TRBV28 and TRBJ2-2, with D unresolved. CDR1 is MDHEN, CDR2 SYDVKM, per germline. V was shortened by 7 bases and J by 7 bases, with 16 bases between the two germline ends. The CDR3 is 14 amino acids. CDR3 DNA: TGTGCCAGCACCCGAAGTAGATTCATCGGGGAGCTGTTTTTT. Translation: CASTRSRFIGELFF.

In its sample, this clone was seen once. The chain combines TRBV5-1 with TRBJ1-1, with TRBD1 as a possible D gene (5 bases). This CDR3 is 15 amino acids long. CDR1 is SGHRS and CDR2 is YFSETQ in the germline V gene. V was trimmed by 0 bases and J by 2 bases, leaving 11 bases between them. The CDR3 DNA reads TGCGCCAGCAGCTTGGGTGTTCAGGGCAACACTGAAGCTTTCTTT. This codes for CASSLGVQGNTEAFF.

This rearrangement joins TRBV12-2 to TRBJ2-7; the DNA was not used to check the table's D call, TRBD1. TRBV12-2 is recorded as a pseudogene. The CDR3 totals 11 residues. DNA for the CDR3: TGTGCAAGTTGGGGGCAGGCTGAGCAGTACTTC. It specifies CASWGQAEQYF.

The CDR3: CASSGGNRRHNEQFF. CDR3 in DNA: TGTGCCAGCAGTGGGGGGAACCGCCGACACAATGAGCAGTTCTTC. J is TRBJ2-1 and V is TRBV28, with D possibly being TRBD2 (6 bases). Per germline, CDR1 MDHEN and CDR2 SYDVKM. V was clipped by 5 bases and J by 5 bases, with 16 bases between them. The CDR3 consists of 15 residues.